A single sample gave rise to the 6 T cell receptor beta chains below, sequenced in a study of T-cell memory formation after mild COVID-19. Via MiXCR, TCRdb re-called the 5' RACE reads, giving one row per CDR3 protein. The sample carries under 40,000 distinct CDR3 sequences, 6.1% recorded once. The sequenced sample was PBMCs or a T cell subset sorted from them (not recorded which). Receptors were obtained from an adult who had mild COVID-19 (a few samples of this study predate the infection). Cell type and time point are not known.

Only a few counts were recorded for this clonotype. This chain joins TRBV3-1 and TRBJ1-1; 8 bases align to TRBD1. The CDR3 totals 14 residues. The junction had 9 bases not matched to a gene; V was cut back by 8 bases and J by 4 bases. Germline CDR1 is LGHDT and CDR2 is YNNKEL (reference sequence). The CDR3 spells CASSAGQVVTEAFF. The CDR3 DNA sequence: TGTGCCAGCTCCGCGGGACAGGTAGTCACTGAAGCTTTCTTT. Using reference TRBV3-1 and TRBJ1-1 for the parts outside the CDR3, the full variable domain is DTAVSQTPKYLVTQMGNDKSIKCEQNLGHDTMYWYKQDSKKFLKIMFSYNNKELIINETVPNRFSPKSPDKAHLNLHINSLELGDSAVYFCASSAGQVVTEAFFGQGTRLTVV.

Only a few counts were recorded for this clonotype. The chain recombines TRBV29-1 with TRBJ1-2, with 9 bases fitting TRBD1. The trim removed 4 bases at V and 5 bases at J, leaving 5 bases unmatched. This CDR3 is built from 13 residues. Germline CDR1 and CDR2: SQVTM and ANQGSEA. The CDR3 reads CSVGSGQGYGYTF. CDR3 bases: TGCAGCGTTGGGTCCGGACAGGGGTATGGCTACACCTTC.

In its sample, this clonotype is medium-sized (0.01 to 0.1%). J is TRBJ2-7 and V is TRBV4-2; D not certain. CDR1 and CDR2 (germline): LGHNA, YNFKEQ. The V and J ends lost 1 base and 6 bases respectively, with 10 bases between them. This CDR3 comprises 13 residues. The CDR3 nucleotides read TGTGCCAGCAGCCAAGGGGCTCAAGGCGAGCAGTACTTC. Translating it yields CASSQGAQGEQYF.

This clonotype was detected only a few times. The chain recombines TRBV18 with TRBJ2-1; D remains ambiguous. This CDR3 contains 14 residues. Looked up from germline, CDR1 is KGHSH and CDR2 is LQKENI. V lost 3 bases, J lost 1 base, and 7 bases lay in between. The CDR3 region is CASSPSRSYNEQFF. As DNA, the CDR3 is TGTGCCAGCTCACCTTCTCGATCCTACAATGAGCAGTTCTTC.

The chain recombines TRBV6-6 with TRBJ1-6; D unclear. The germline V and J ends were trimmed by 9 bases and 7 bases, with 13 bases remaining between them. The CDR3 totals 13 residues. The germline V gene has CDR1 MNHNY and CDR2 SVGAGI (reference sequence). CDR3 residues: CASNSDGNSPLHF. DNA for the CDR3: TGTGCCAGTAACTCGGACGGCAATTCACCCCTCCACTTT.

This clonotype was observed many times. The chain uses TRBV4-1 and TRBJ2-7; unclear D gene. V was shortened by 4 bases and J by 2 bases, with 12 bases between the two germline ends. The CDR3 runs to 14 residues. Germline V CDR1 and CDR2: MGHRA, YSYEKL. The CDR3 nucleotides read TGCGCCAGCAGCCTCGAAAGGGCCCCCTACGAGCAGTACTTC. Its protein product is CASSLERAPYEQYF.